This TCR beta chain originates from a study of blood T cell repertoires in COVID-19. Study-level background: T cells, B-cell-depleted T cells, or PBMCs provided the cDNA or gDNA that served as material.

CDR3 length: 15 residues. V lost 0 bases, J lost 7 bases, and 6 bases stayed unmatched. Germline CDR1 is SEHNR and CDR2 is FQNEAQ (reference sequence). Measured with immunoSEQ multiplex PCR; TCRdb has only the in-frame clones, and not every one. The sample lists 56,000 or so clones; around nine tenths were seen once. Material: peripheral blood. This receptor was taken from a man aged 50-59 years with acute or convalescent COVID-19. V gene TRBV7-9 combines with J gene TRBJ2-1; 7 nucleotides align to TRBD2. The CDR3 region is CASSLAISGLNEQFF. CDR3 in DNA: TGTGCCAGCAGCTTAGCCATTAGCGGGCTTAATGAGCAGTTCTTC. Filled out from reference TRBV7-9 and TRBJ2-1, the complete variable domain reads DTGVSQNPRHKITKRGQNVTFRCDPISEHNRLYWYRQTLGQGPEFLTYFQNEAQLEKSRLLSDRFSAERPKGSFSTLEIQRTEQGDSAMYLCASSLAISGLNEQFFGPGTRLTVL.